The entry below describes one TCR beta chain. The antigen is unknown. Treatment: 15 to 20 received Ad26.COV2.S at low or high dose, single or two shots; roughly five received placebo; per-sample allocation not given. Vaccine and placebo recipients were sampled on day 63 after the first injection. This person who donated was an adult of 18-55 years in Boston. Only in-frame clones appear in the TCRdb table, and some are missing; sequencing was by immunoSEQ multiplex PCR. The repertoire holds 400,000 to 450,000 clones, with around 92% as singletons. Germline V gene lookup returns CDR1 SGDLS and CDR2 YYNGEE. V was cut by 2 bases and J by 3 bases, with 8 bases left in between. This CDR3 has 13 amino acids. This entry belongs to a study of Ad26.COV2.S vaccination and SARS-CoV-2 variants. Looking at the study overall: Doses of Ad26.COV2.S were injected into muscle once or twice, 56 days apart. Broader study findings: Higher spike-specific TCR breadth was found in vaccine recipients than in placebo recipients. Vaccine and placebo recipients had similar non-spike TCR breadth.

The specimen comprised peripheral blood, sampled in a trial of Ad26.COV2.S vaccine versus placebo. This receptor was obtained from a person between 18 and 60 years old who received the Ad26.COV2.S COVID-19 vaccine or a placebo. This chain uses TRBV9 with TRBJ1-1; D not resolved. The CDR3 protein is CASSVRGDTEAFF. The CDR3 DNA sequence: TGTGCCAGCAGCGTCCGAGGAGACACTGAAGCTTTCTTT.